The sample holds many counts of the clone carrying this TCR beta chain. Its antigen remains unidentified. The source of the sample is a study of breast tumors, draining lymph nodes, adjacent tissues. The V gene end was trimmed by 0 bases and the J gene end by 8 bases; junction bases not matched to a gene: 7. The CDR3 consists of 17 residues. Looked up from germline, CDR1 is SGHNT and CDR2 is YYREEE (reference sequence). Samples came from axillary lymph nodes draining the breast cancer. TCRdb re-analysed the multiplex PCR reads in MiXCR, keeping a single row per CDR3 protein. Here the sample spans roughly 100,000 distinct CDR3 sequences, 30% being singletons. General observations from the study: Data only fit, rather than demonstrated, lymph node origin of most tumor T cells. Compared with basal-like, luminal-like tumors shared significantly more repertoire with nontumor tissue.

The V gene is TRBV5-4, the J gene TRBJ2-1; the match to TRBD2 covers 14 bases. The clonotype originates from a female donor with breast cancer. Some clones in this sample may be carry-over from other donors' samples. The sample comprised axillary lymph node tissue. Here the CDR3 DNA reads TGTGCCAGCAGCTTGGGTGGAGGGACTAGCGGGAGAGATGAGCAGTTCTTC. Translated, it gives CASSLGGGTSGRDEQFF.